This T cell receptor (beta chain) comes out of a study of human T cells and chemical hapten exposure. Time point specified: patch test 3, about 24 weeks after DPC sensitization. Treatment reported: therapeutic diphenylcyclopropenone sensitization with weekly scalp DPC. The authors extracted total RNA from unfractionated whole blood. This clonotype has just a few counts. For the library, individual cDNA molecules each received unique molecular identifiers. TCRdb fed the RACE reads into MiXCR, producing one record per CDR3 protein. The data hold under 200,000 distinct CDR3 sequences, with 28% observed a single time. The receptor was isolated from a young woman with alopecia areata. Some clones in this sample may be carry-over from other donors' samples. Sequenced material: whole blood, taken in connection with sensitization to the hapten diphenylcyclopropenone (DPC).

In DNA, the CDR3 is TGTGCCAGCAGTTTTGCTACCACAGATACGCAGTATTTT. Amino acids: CASSFATTDTQYF. This chain uses TRBV12-3 or TRBV12-4 with TRBJ2-3; no definite D call. V lost 3 bases and J lost 2, with 6 bases in between. The CDR3 length is 13 residues.